This T cell receptor beta chain was recorded in a study of human versus mouse CDR3 diversity and MHC coevolution. Clones were sequenced by immunoSEQ multiplex PCR, and TCRdb holds only the in-frame ones, with some missing. The sample records 50,000 to 70,000 clones, around 94% being singletons. Between the trimmed V and J ends, which lost 4 bases and 4 bases, there was a span of 11 bases. Germline CDR1 and CDR2: SQVTM and ANQGSEA. The CDR3 sequence is 13 residues long. The source of this sequence is a person between 55 and 69 years old in good health. Sequenced material: naive CD4+ T cells from blood. Subset specified: CD45RO-negative CD62L-positive naive CD4 T cells. V usage is TRBV29-1 and J usage is TRBJ2-1; TRBD2 might be the D (5 bases). CDR3 loop: CSVVRTVYNEQFF. The CDR3 bases are TGCAGCGTTGTCCGGACTGTATACAATGAGCAGTTCTTC.